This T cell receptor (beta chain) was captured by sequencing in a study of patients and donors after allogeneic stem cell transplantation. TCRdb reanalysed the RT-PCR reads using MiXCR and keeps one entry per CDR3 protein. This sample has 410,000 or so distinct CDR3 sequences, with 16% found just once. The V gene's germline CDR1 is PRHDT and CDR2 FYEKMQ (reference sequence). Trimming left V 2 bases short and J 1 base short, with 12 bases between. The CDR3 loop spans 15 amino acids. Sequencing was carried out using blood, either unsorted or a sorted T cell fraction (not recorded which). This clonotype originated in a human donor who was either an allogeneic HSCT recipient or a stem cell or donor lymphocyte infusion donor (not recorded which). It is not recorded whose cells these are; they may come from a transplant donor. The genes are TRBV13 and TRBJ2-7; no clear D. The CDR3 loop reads CASSLQSFPSYEQYF. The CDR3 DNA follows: TGTGCCAGCAGCTTACAATCCTTCCCTTCCTACGAGCAGTACTTC. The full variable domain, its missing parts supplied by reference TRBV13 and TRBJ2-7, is AAGVIQSPRHLIKEKRETATLKCYPIPRHDTVYWYQQGPGQDPQFLISFYEKMQSDKGSIPDRFSAQQFSDYHSELNMSSLELGDSALYFCASSLQSFPSYEQYFGPGTRLTVT.